The rows below give T cell receptor beta chains drawn from one sample of a study of CD8+CD57+ T cells in acquired aplastic anemia. TCRdb independently ran MiXCR on the reads; one entry per CDR3 protein. This table has 150,000 to 200,000 distinct CDR3 sequences, 64% appearing once. Sequenced sample: sorted CD4+, CD8+, or CD8+CD57+ T cells (not recorded which) from PBMCs. The source of these receptors is a human donor with severe aplastic anemia or a healthy control (not recorded which). CDR3s include the opening cysteine and the closing phenylalanine or tryptophan. D genes are given only for firm matches. Clone size is shown for a subset of rows, as once, few, many or a class of expanded clone.

j_gene: TRBJ2-7
d_gene: NA
v_gene: TRBV29-1
abundance: NA
len: 11
CDR3nt: TGCAGTACTTGGGGACCCTACGAGCAGTACTTC
CDR3aa: CSTWGPYEQYF

j_gene: TRBJ2-5
d_gene: TRBD1
v_gene: TRBV7-9
abundance: NA
len: 13
CDR3nt: TGTGCTAGCAGAGCTACAGGGGAAGAGACCCAGTACTTC
CDR3aa: CASRATGEETQYF

j_gene: TRBJ2-3
d_gene: TRBD2
v_gene: TRBV10-3
abundance: NA
len: 16
CDR3nt: TGTGCCACCTCGGAAGCGGGGGGTTCCGCCACAGATACGCAGTATTTT
CDR3aa: CATSEAGGSATDTQYF

j_gene: TRBJ2-3
d_gene: NA
v_gene: TRBV9
abundance: NA
len: 17
CDR3nt: TGTGCCAGCAGCGTATCTTGGGGGCAGACGATCACAGATACGCAGTATTTT
CDR3aa: CASSVSWGQTITDTQYF

j_gene: TRBJ2-7
d_gene: NA
v_gene: TRBV7-8
abundance: NA
len: 14
CDR3nt: TGTGCCAGCAGCCCCGAGAGACGCTCCTACGAGCAGTACTTC
CDR3aa: CASSPERRSYEQYF

j_gene: TRBJ1-1
d_gene: NA
v_gene: TRBV7-9
abundance: NA
len: 16
CDR3nt: TGTGCCAGCAGCCATTTGGGACACGAAACTAACACTGAAGCTTTCTTT
CDR3aa: CASSHLGHETNTEAFF

j_gene: TRBJ2-7
d_gene: NA
v_gene: TRBV7-2
abundance: NA
len: 12
CDR3nt: TGTGCCAACCACAGGGACACCGGGGAGCAGTACTTC
CDR3aa: CANHRDTGEQYF

j_gene: TRBJ1-2
d_gene: NA
v_gene: TRBV12-5
abundance: NA
len: 13
CDR3nt: TGTGCCAGCAGTTTATCAGCGGAATCCGGCTACACCTTC
CDR3aa: CASSLSAESGYTF

j_gene: TRBJ1-1
d_gene: TRBD1
v_gene: TRBV19
abundance: NA
len: 14
CDR3nt: TGTGCCAGTAGTATTGGGACAGGGAGCACTGAAGCTTTCTTT
CDR3aa: CASSIGTGSTEAFF

j_gene: TRBJ2-2
d_gene: NA
v_gene: TRBV7-3
abundance: NA
len: 13
CDR3nt: TGTGCCAGCAGCCCCGCTGAGACCGGGGAGCTGTCTTTT
CDR3aa: CASSPAETGELSF

j_gene: TRBJ2-5
d_gene: NA
v_gene: TRBV7-3
abundance: NA
len: 14
CDR3nt: TGTGCCAGCAGCTCCGCCTCCAATCCGGAGACCCAGTACTTC
CDR3aa: CASSSASNPETQYF

j_gene: TRBJ2-3
d_gene: NA
v_gene: TRBV10-1
abundance: NA
len: 14
CDR3nt: TGCGCCAGCAGTGAGGAGTTGAACACAGATACGCAGTATTTT
CDR3aa: CASSEELNTDTQYF

j_gene: TRBJ2-2
d_gene: NA
v_gene: TRBV7-9
abundance: many
len: 14
CDR3nt: TGTGCCAGCAGGTCCTGGGGGAACACCGGGGAGCTGTTTTTT
CDR3aa: CASRSWGNTGELFF

j_gene: TRBJ2-5
d_gene: NA
v_gene: TRBV7-9
abundance: NA
len: 14
CDR3nt: TGTGCCAGCAGCTTATTTCGTAACCAAGAGACCCAGTACTTC
CDR3aa: CASSLFRNQETQYF

j_gene: TRBJ2-7
d_gene: NA
v_gene: TRBV7-1
abundance: NA
len: 16
CDR3nt: TGTGCCAGCAGCTCACCACCGATGACCCAATCTTACGAGCAGTACTTC
CDR3aa: CASSSPPMTQSYEQYF

j_gene: TRBJ2-1
d_gene: NA
v_gene: TRBV6-2/TRBV6-3
abundance: NA
len: 15
CDR3nt: TGTGCCAGCAGTTACTTTGCGGATATCGAGGATGAGCAGTTCTTC
CDR3aa: CASSYFADIEDEQFF

j_gene: TRBJ1-1
d_gene: NA
v_gene: TRBV19
abundance: many
len: 13
CDR3nt: TGTGCCAGTAGTATAACAGAGAACACTGAAGCTTTCTTT
CDR3aa: CASSITENTEAFF